A single sample gave rise to the 28 T cell receptor beta chains below, sequenced in a study of blood T cells in healthy people across ages. A second PCR of roughly 7 to 11 cycles used a sample-barcoded 5' primer and a J-beta primer mix. TCRdb processed the 5' RACE reads anew with MiXCR; each CDR3 protein has one entry. The data show 2 million or so distinct CDR3 sequences, 49% seen once. Input material: blood. The receptors come from a woman aged 40-49 years in good health.

CDR3 in amino acids: CASSVSGENYEQYF. DNA for the CDR3: TGTGCCAGCAGCGTATCAGGGGAAAACTACGAGCAGTACTTC. This sequence joins TRBV9 and TRBJ2-7; perhaps TRBD1 as D (6 bases). Trimming took 1 base from V and 3 from J, leaving 11 bases between them. CDR3 size: 14 residues. Germline CDR1 SGDLS, CDR2 YYNGEE.

This chain uses TRBV7-9 with TRBJ2-5; D remains ambiguous. CDR1 is SEHNR, CDR2 FQNEAQ, per germline (reference sequence). Trimming took 8 bases from V and 2 from J, leaving 12 bases between them. The CDR3 extends over 13 amino acids. The CDR3 nucleotides are TGTGCCAGCGGCGCCGAAGGGCAAGAGACCCAGTACTTC. Amino acids: CASGAEGQETQYF.

The chain couples TRBV15 to TRBJ1-2; D ambiguous. The CDR3 loop spans 14 amino acids. The germline gives CDR1 LNHNV, CDR2 YYDKDF (reference sequence). V was clipped by 4 bases and J by 6 bases, with 15 bases between them. The CDR3 DNA is TGTGCCACCAGCAAGGGTCAGGCGGAAGATGGCTACACCTTC. Protein product: CATSKGQAEDGYTF.

This clonotype was counted only a few times. This chain links TRBV5-5 with TRBJ2-1; D is uncertain. This CDR3 spans 14 amino acids. V was pared by 2 bases and J by 6 bases, with 12 bases between. Germline V lookup: CDR1 SGHKS, CDR2 YYEKEE (reference sequence). The CDR3 loop reads CASSLFWGGNEQFF. CDR3 coding DNA: TGTGCCAGCAGCTTATTCTGGGGTGGCAATGAGCAGTTCTTC. Based on the CDR3 plus reference TRBV5-5 and TRBJ2-1, the full variable domain is DAGVTQSPTHLIKTRGQQVTLRCSPISGHKSVSWYQQVLGQGPQFIFQYYEKEERGRGNFPDRFSARQFPNYSSELNVNALLLGDSALYLCASSLFWGGNEQFFGPGTRLTVL.

V gene TRBV27 combines with J gene TRBJ2-5, with D perhaps matching TRBD1 or TRBD2 (6 bases each). Germline V gene lookup returns CDR1 MNHEY and CDR2 SMNVEV (reference sequence). CDR3 length: 15 amino acids. Trimming cost V 4 bases and J 5 bases, with 17 bases left between them. The DNA for the CDR3 is TGTGCCAGCAGTTCTGACAGGAGGGCTAGCGAGACCCAGTACTTC. The encoded protein is CASSSDRRASETQYF.

This chain links TRBV6-5 with TRBJ2-1, with D unresolved. The CDR3 is made up of 13 amino acids. Germline V gene data show CDR1 as MNHEY and CDR2 as SVGAGI. The ends were cut back, 2 bases at V and 5 bases at J, with 7 bases in the middle. In DNA, the CDR3 is TGTGCCAGCAGTTACGATCGCAACAATGAGCAGTTCTTC. It translates to CASSYDRNNEQFF.

This rearrangement joins TRBV5-1 to TRBJ2-1; TRBD1 matches 7 bases. The CDR3 length is 16 residues. Trimming took 0 bases from V and 4 from J; bases not matched to a gene: 7. CDR1 and CDR2 (germline): SGHRS, YFSETQ. The CDR3 sequence: CASSLGGGQLYNEQFF. Written as DNA, the CDR3 is TGCGCCAGCAGCTTGGGAGGGGGACAGTTATACAATGAGCAGTTCTTC.

This clonotype was seen a handful of times. This rearrangement joins TRBV25-1 to TRBJ1-2; a weak D match, TRBD1 (5 bases). This CDR3 has 19 amino acids. Trimming took off 1 base at V and 0 bases at J, with 21 bases between the two ends. Germline values: CDR1 MGHDK, CDR2 SYGVNS. The CDR3 DNA reads TGTGCCAGCAGTGAATTTCCAGGGACTGGGGTTTCTACTAACTATGGCTACACCTTC. It encodes CASSEFPGTGVSTNYGYTF.

This clonotype was seen only a few times. The chain uses TRBV27 and TRBJ2-4; D gene unclear. The CDR3 length is 16 residues. V dropped 3 bases and J dropped 1 base, with 13 bases sitting between them. Germline V gene data show CDR1 as MNHEY and CDR2 as SMNVEV (reference sequence). Here the CDR3 DNA reads TGTGCCAGCAGTTTCGATGAGATGGGTGCCAAAAACATTCAGTACTTC. Amino acids: CASSFDEMGAKNIQYF.

This clonotype was counted between two and nine times. This chain joins TRBV4-2 and TRBJ2-5; D gene unclear. The germline V and J ends were trimmed by 0 bases and 5 bases, with 10 bases remaining between them. Germline CDR1 reads LGHNA; CDR2 reads YNFKEQ. This CDR3 contains 14 residues. The CDR3 sequence: CASSQEFVSETQYF. In DNA, the CDR3 is TGTGCCAGCAGCCAAGAGTTCGTATCGGAGACCCAGTACTTC.

This chain joins TRBV20-1 and TRBJ2-5; D tentatively fits TRBD1 or TRBD2 (5 bases each). The CDR3 covers 14 residues. Trimming removed 0 bases from V and 4 bases from J, with 12 bases in between. Per germline, CDR1 DFQATT and CDR2 SNEGSKA (reference sequence). The CDR3 nucleotides read TGCAGTGCTAGAGACAGGGACGGACGAGAGACCCAGTACTTC. This translates into CSARDRDGRETQYF.

The chain is built from TRBV7-3 and TRBJ2-3; TRBD1 might be the D (5 bases). Between the trimmed V and J ends, which lost 2 bases and 1 base, there was a span of 16 bases. The CDR3 length is 17 residues. Germline CDR1 SGHTA, CDR2 FQGTGA. The CDR3 coding sequence is TGTGCCAGCAGCTTATGGGGCCGGGTATCGGGCACAGATACGCAGTATTTT. Amino acid sequence: CASSLWGRVSGTDTQYF.

This clonotype has just a few counts. CDR3 bases: TGTGCCACCGCGACTAGCGGGGTGGGCAATGAGCAGTTCTTC. Translating it yields CATATSGVGNEQFF. V is TRBV24-1 and J is TRBJ2-1, with 11 nucleotides matching TRBD2. V was pared by 9 bases and J by 6 bases, with 6 bases of the junction left unmatched. Germline-derived CDR1 and CDR2 are KGHDR and SFDVKD. CDR3 size: 14 residues.

The chain uses TRBV7-9 and TRBJ2-3, with TRBD1 matching over 8 bases. The ends lost 5 bases at V and 3 bases at J; junction bases unmatched: 10. CDR3 length equals 16 residues. The germline CDR1 and CDR2 sequences are SEHNR and FQNEAQ (reference sequence). CDR3 bases: TGTGCCAGCAGCGAAACTGCAGGGGGCGATACAGATACGCAGTATTTT. Protein: CASSETAGGDTDTQYF.

The chain has TRBV3-1 and TRBJ1-2; 8 nucleotides align to TRBD1. CDR3 size: 16 residues. V lost 3 bases to trimming and J lost 2 bases; unmatched junction nucleotides: 8. The V gene's germline CDR1 is LGHDT and CDR2 YNNKEL (reference sequence). Written as DNA, the CDR3 is TGTGCCAGCAGCCACAGACAGGGGAGGGAGAACTATGGCTACACCTTC. This sequence encodes CASSHRQGRENYGYTF.

The CDR3 loop reads CASTGSGGRYEQYF. CDR3 sequence (DNA): TGTGCCAGCACCGGAAGCGGGGGGCGGTACGAGCAGTACTTC. The rearrangement links TRBV12-3 or TRBV12-4 to TRBJ2-4, with 9 bases fitting TRBD2. Matching the DNA end better, TRBJ2-7 makes the J call doubtful. There are 14 residues in the CDR3.

The chain combines TRBV18 with TRBJ2-7, with 7 bases matching TRBD1. From germline, CDR1 is KGHSH and CDR2 LQKENI. V dropped 6 bases and J dropped 5; count of bases not matched to a gene: 13. The CDR3 is made up of 15 amino acids. DNA of the CDR3: TGTGCCAGCTCCCCAAAGCGGACAGGAGGAAACGAGCAGTACTTC. It yields the protein CASSPKRTGGNEQYF.

The J gene is TRBJ1-3, the V gene TRBV28; 8 nucleotides align to TRBD1. Trimming cost V 6 bases and J 0 bases; bases outside gene matches: 25. Per the germline V gene, CDR1 is MDHEN and CDR2 is SYDVKM. The length of the CDR3 is 22 residues. The chain's CDR3 is CASSAGTGSLLVVTLSGNTIYF. DNA of the CDR3: TGTGCCAGCAGCGCCGGGACAGGCAGTTTGTTGGTAGTCACCCTCTCTGGAAACACCATATATTTT.

This rearrangement joins TRBV4-2 to TRBJ2-1; D is unclear. The CDR3 consists of 13 residues. Per the germline V gene, CDR1 is LGHNA and CDR2 is YNFKEQ. V lost 0 bases and J 5 bases, leaving 5 bases between the germline ends. CDR3 DNA sequence: TGTGCCAGCAGCCAAGAGTCTAACAATGAGCAGTTCTTC. This sequence encodes CASSQESNNEQFF.

The gene calls are TRBV9 and TRBJ2-3; D tentatively reads TRBD1 or TRBD2 (5 bases each). Germline CDR1 is SGDLS and CDR2 is YYNGEE. The CDR3 totals 14 residues. V was pared by 4 bases and J by 2 bases, with 11 bases between. The CDR3 bases are TGTGCCAGCAGCCGGGACCCCTACACAGATACGCAGTATTTT. Protein: CASSRDPYTDTQYF.

The table lists this clonotype with a few counts. The chain uses TRBV24-1 and TRBJ2-7, with 7 bases identical to TRBD1. CDR3 length: 15 residues. V shed 4 bases, J shed 0 bases, and the junction held 5 bases outside the gene matches. Germline V gene lookup returns CDR1 KGHDR and CDR2 SFDVKD. The DNA for the CDR3 is TGTGCCACCAGTGACGGGACAGCGAACTCCTACGAGCAGTACTTC. Translated: CATSDGTANSYEQYF.

Many counts were recorded for this clonotype. The rearrangement links TRBV6-2 or TRBV6-3 to TRBJ1-2; 11 nucleotides agree with TRBD1. From germline, CDR1 is MNHEY and CDR2 SVGEGT. The junction had 3 bases not matched to a gene; V was cut back by 5 bases and J by 4 bases. The CDR3 extends over 14 amino acids. CDR3 sequence (DNA): TGTGCCAGCAGTCGGACAGGGGGCATCTATGGCTACACCTTC. Its protein product is CASSRTGGIYGYTF.

Details on this clonotype: A single base separates this from a much larger clone, so it may be a read error. The chain uses TRBV29-1 and TRBJ2-5; 7 bases align to TRBD1. Germline V gene lookup returns CDR1 SQVTM and CDR2 ANQGSEA. V lost 6 bases to trimming and J lost 2 bases; unmatched junction nucleotides: 6. The CDR3 is made up of 13 amino acids. CDR3 sequence (DNA): TGCAGCGTCGCCGTGACAGGGCAAGAGACCCAGTACTTC. Translated: CSVAVTGQETQYF.

This chain uses TRBV5-5 with TRBJ1-1; D perhaps matches TRBD1 (5 bases). CDR3 length equals 15 residues. Per the germline V gene, CDR1 is SGHKS and CDR2 is YYEKEE (reference sequence). Trimming shortened V by 1 base and J by 4 bases, and 14 bases separated the two germline ends. CDR3 amino acids: CASSLSGHLGTEAFF. In DNA form, the CDR3 reads TGTGCCAGCAGCTTGTCCGGACATTTGGGCACTGAAGCTTTCTTT.

This chain links TRBV7-2 with TRBJ2-3, with 11 bases that match TRBD2. The CDR3 is made up of 16 amino acids. Germline V lookup: CDR1 SGHTA, CDR2 FQGNSA. The junction had 9 bases not matched to a gene; V was cut back by 5 bases and J by 5 bases. The CDR3, as DNA: TGTGCCAGCAGCCTCCGACTAGCGGGGATACGAGATACGCAGTATTTT. It encodes CASSLRLAGIRDTQYF.

V usage is TRBV5-1 and J usage is TRBJ1-4; no firm D call. V was pared by 4 bases and J by 8 bases, with 18 bases between. The germline V gene has CDR1 SGHRS and CDR2 YFSETQ. There are 15 residues in the CDR3. CDR3 region: CASSIGLGREEKLFF. DNA of the CDR3: TGCGCCAGCAGCATTGGACTCGGACGCGAGGAAAAACTGTTTTTT.

The gene calls are TRBV28 and TRBJ2-4, with 9 bases identical to TRBD1. The J call may be wrong; the DNA end is better matched by TRBJ2-7. This CDR3 is 18 amino acids long. The germline V gene encodes CDR1 MDHEN and CDR2 SYDVKM. The CDR3 protein is CASSLPTGGTPPPYEQYF. CDR3 in DNA: TGTGCCAGCAGTCTCCCCACAGGGGGCACTCCTCCTCCCTACGAGCAGTACTTC.

This chain links TRBV20-1 with TRBJ2-7; D gene uncertain. V was shortened by 3 bases and J by 4 bases, with 13 bases between the two germline ends. The CDR3 totals 13 residues. Germline lookup yields CDR1 DFQATT and CDR2 SNEGSKA (reference sequence). The CDR3 DNA is TGCAGTGCTAGTGCAGAGGTAGCTTACGAGCAGTACTTC. It codes for CSASAEVAYEQYF.